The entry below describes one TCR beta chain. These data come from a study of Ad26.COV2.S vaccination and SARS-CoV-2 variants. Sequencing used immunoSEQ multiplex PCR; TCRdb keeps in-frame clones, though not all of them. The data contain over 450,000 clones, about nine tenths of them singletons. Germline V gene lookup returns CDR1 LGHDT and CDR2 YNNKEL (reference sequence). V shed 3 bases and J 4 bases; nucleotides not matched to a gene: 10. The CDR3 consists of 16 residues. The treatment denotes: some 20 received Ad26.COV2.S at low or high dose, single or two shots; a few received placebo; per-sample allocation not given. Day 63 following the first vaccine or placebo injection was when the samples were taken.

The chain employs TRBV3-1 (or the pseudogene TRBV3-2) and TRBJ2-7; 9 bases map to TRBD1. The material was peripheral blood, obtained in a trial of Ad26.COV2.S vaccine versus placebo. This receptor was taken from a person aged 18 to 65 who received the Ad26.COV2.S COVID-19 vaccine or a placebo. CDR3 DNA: TGTGCCAGCAGCCAGGGACAGGGTGGCGGGATATACGAGCAGTACTTC. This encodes CASSQGQGGGIYEQYF.